The rows below give T cell receptor beta chains drawn from one sample of a study of monozygotic twins with inflammatory bowel disease. TCRdb reworked the 5' RACE reads into one entry per CDR3 protein, no DNA. The specimen's table records 160,000 or so distinct CDR3 sequences. Source material: blood. The receptors come from a human donor with ulcerative colitis or Crohn's disease, or a healthy co-twin of an affected twin (not recorded which). The CDR3 runs from the conserved cysteine through the conserved F or W.

>16|TRBJ2-7|TRBV18
CASSLTPGQGTYEQYF
>15|TRBJ1-5|TRBV4-2
CASSQADGVSQPQHF
>15|TRBJ1-1|TRBV7-7
CASSPPPAGDTEAFF
>12|TRBJ1-2|TRBV6-6
CASRQTGFGYTF
>17|TRBJ2-2|TRBV18
CASSLPPGERDTGELFF
>14|TRBJ1-2|TRBV20-1
CSAREWQTNYGYTF
>15|TRBJ2-7|TRBV6-5
CASSSGTYSSYEQYF
>14|TRBJ2-1|TRBV6-2/TRBV6-3
CASSYSGNYNEQFF
>14|TRBJ1-2|TRBV25-1
CASSGTGGIYGYTF
>16|TRBJ1-2|TRBV20-1
CSARDHGGQGDYGYTF
>14|TRBJ2-7|TRBV7-9
CASSWTSGKYEQYF
>16|TRBJ2-7|TRBV5-1
CASSPYSSGGPYEQYF
>16|TRBJ2-7|TRBV4-1
CASSPDEGAVSYEQYF
>16|TRBJ2-1|TRBV20-1
CSARPRLAGGYNEQFF
>16|TRBJ2-6|TRBV6-1
CASSERKGTGANVLTF
>13|TRBJ2-4|TRBV29-1
CSVRTVTENIQYF
>14|TRBJ1-5|TRBV20-1
CSARGGLPNQPQHF
>15|TRBJ2-1|TRBV7-3
CASSGRTSGYNEQFF
>13|TRBJ1-6|TRBV20-1
CSAREQGDSPLHF
>12|TRBJ2-1|TRBV4-1
CASSQDVTLRFF
>15|TRBJ2-3|TRBV7-2
CASSLYAGGIDTQYF
>16|TRBJ2-7|TRBV5-6
CASSLVQDSSSYEQYF
>15|TRBJ2-7|TRBV20-1
CSASRPAGGPGEQYF
>13|TRBJ2-3|TRBV5-5
CASSLSLADTQYF
>16|TRBJ2-7|TRBV20-1
CSARNFKQGSSYEQYF
>14|TRBJ1-1|TRBV9
CASSVGLGNTEAFF
>14|TRBJ2-1|TRBV5-5
CASSVLPGTGEQFF
>16|TRBJ2-1|TRBV7-9
CASSLVALADYNEQFF
>18|TRBJ2-3|TRBV11-1
CASSFFYPGTEREDTQYF
>16|TRBJ2-7|TRBV25-1
CASSELGLSSSYEQYF
>14|TRBJ2-5|TRBV20-1
CSARGLAVQETQYF
>14|TRBJ2-7|TRBV4-3
CASSPGLAGVAQYF
>14|TRBJ2-5|TRBV12-3/TRBV12-4
CASKAGSFQETQYF
>18|TRBJ1-1|TRBV12-3/TRBV12-4
CASTPWGWDRGAYTEAFF
>14|TRBJ1-6|TRBV20-1
CSAGSRSYNSPLHF
>14|TRBJ1-1|TRBV20-1
CSAQRGGRSSEAFF
>17|TRBJ2-3|TRBV20-1
CSARDGSGWGDTDTQYF
>14|TRBJ1-5|TRBV10-3
CAISEGQPNQPQHF
>16|TRBJ2-3|TRBV5-1
CASSLRAPASTDTQYF